The 5 T cell receptor beta chains listed next were all sequenced from one sample in a study of T cell responses to AZD1222 COVID-19 vaccine (dated by TCRdb to about 2021). Libraries came from the immunoSEQ multiplex PCR assay. Imported from immuneACCESS, the table was reduced by TCRdb to in-frame sequences with V and J called. These copies leave out some clones; in studies compared against another copy, an unresolved V gene accounts for under half, and the cause of the remainder is not known. A total of more than 70,000 clones appear in this sample, roughly 90% of them only once. The ten largest clonotypes hold roughly 3.9% of the sample. The intended sense of this specimen's time point label: baseline before first vaccination. The sample here was peripheral blood, taken on day 0 of AZD1222 vaccination. Every receptor here comes from an adult in good health.

V is TRBV11-3 and J is TRBJ2-3, with unresolved D. CDR1 SGHNT and CDR2 YENEEA come from the germline V gene. The CDR3 is made up of 13 amino acids. Trimming pared 5 bases from V and 6 bases from J, leaving 12 bases between. As DNA, the CDR3 is TGTGCCAGCAGCCGGGCCGGCAGGGATACGCAGTATTTT. Its protein is CASSRAGRDTQYF.

The chain employs TRBV5-4 and TRBJ2-7; TRBD2 agrees at 7 bases. Trimming at V came to 4 bases and at J to 3 bases, leaving 10 bases not matched to a gene. Germline V gene data show CDR1 as SGHNT and CDR2 as YYREEE (reference sequence). The CDR3 is made up of 15 amino acids. The CDR3 DNA follows: TGTGCCAGCAGCCGGACCGGGACGGGGGGCTACGAGCAGTACTTC. It codes for CASSRTGTGGYEQYF.

The genes are TRBV6-5 and TRBJ2-7; maybe TRBD1 (5 bases). The ends were cut back, 4 bases at V and 1 base at J, with 17 bases in the middle. Germline V lookup: CDR1 MNHEY, CDR2 SVGAGI. CDR3 length: 16 residues. CDR3 coding DNA: TGTGCCAGCAGTTCGGGCTGGGCAGGGCTTTCCTACGAGCAGTACTTC. It codes for CASSSGWAGLSYEQYF.

In its sample, this clone was seen a few times. V is TRBV7-9 and J is TRBJ2-7, with unresolved D. The CDR3 covers 12 residues. Germline CDR1 reads SEHNR; CDR2 reads FQNEAQ (reference sequence). V lost 1 base to trimming and J lost 3 bases, with 4 bases between them. CDR3: CASSLEHYEQYF. The CDR3 DNA reads TGTGCCAGCAGCTTAGAACACTACGAGCAGTACTTC.

This chain joins TRBV18 and TRBJ2-1; perhaps TRBD1 as D (5 bases). V lost 2 bases to trimming and J lost 6 bases, with 20 bases between them. The CDR3 contains 17 residues. Germline V lookup: CDR1 KGHSH, CDR2 LQKENI. CDR3 in DNA: TGTGCCAGCTCACCAATTACGACAGCCGAAAGAGGCAATGAGCAGTTCTTC. Translated, it gives CASSPITTAERGNEQFF. Full variable domain (remainder filled in from reference TRBV18 and TRBJ2-1): NAGVMQNPRHLVRRRGQEARLRCSPMKGHSHVYWYRQLPEEGLKFMVYLQKENIIDESGMPKERFSAEFPKEGPSILRIQQVVRGDSAAYFCASSPITTAERGNEQFFGPGTRLTVL.